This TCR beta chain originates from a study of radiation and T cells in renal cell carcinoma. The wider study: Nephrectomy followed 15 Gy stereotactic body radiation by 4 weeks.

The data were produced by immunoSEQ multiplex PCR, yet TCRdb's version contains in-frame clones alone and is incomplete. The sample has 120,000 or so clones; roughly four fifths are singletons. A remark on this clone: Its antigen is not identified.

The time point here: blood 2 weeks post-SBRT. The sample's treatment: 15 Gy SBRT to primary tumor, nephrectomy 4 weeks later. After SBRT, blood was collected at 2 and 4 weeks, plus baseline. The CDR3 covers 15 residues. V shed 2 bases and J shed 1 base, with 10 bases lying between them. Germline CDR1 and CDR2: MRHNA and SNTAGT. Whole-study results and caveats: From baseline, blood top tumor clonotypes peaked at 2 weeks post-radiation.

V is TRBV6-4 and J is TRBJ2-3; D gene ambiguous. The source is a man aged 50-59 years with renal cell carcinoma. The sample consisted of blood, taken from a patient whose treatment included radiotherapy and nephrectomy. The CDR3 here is CASSDGDGGTDTQYF. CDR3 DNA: TGTGCCAGCAGTGACGGTGACGGTGGCACAGATACGCAGTATTTT.